One and the same sample provided the 14 T cell receptor beta chains below, sequenced in a study of tissue T cells after allogeneic stem cell transplantation. Time point indicated: mouse harvest day 7 after allogeneic transplant. The graft held 10^6 splenic CD5+ T cells and 10^7 T-cell-depleted bone marrow cells. Repertoires were generated with immunoSEQ multiplex PCR, while TCRdb's copy carries only in-frame clones and drops some. Here the sample spans thousands of clones, about 45% being singletons. Sequencing used gut tissue. The receptors were gathered from a female BALB/c mouse given C57BL/6 T cells with graft-versus-host disease after an allogeneic hematopoietic cell transplant.

This clone appeared a few times. Germline and junction disagree at one end, which may indicate a read error. The gene names given are mouse names. The read gets to within 1 residue of the CDR3 end, and the germline J gene fills in the rest. The V gene is TRBV13-1, the J gene TRBJ2-7, with D uncertain. The germline V gene encodes CDR1 NSHNY and CDR2 SYGAGN. The CDR3 runs 12 residues. The DNA read from the CDR3 is TGTGCCAGCGGTGATCAGGTTTATGAACAGTAC. Encoded protein: CASGDQVYEQY. The complete CDR3 protein is CASGDQVYEQYF.

With regard to this clone: Gene names denote mouse genes. The read terminates 1 residue ahead of where the CDR3 ends, so the germline J gene completes it. V and J are TRBV15 and TRBJ2-2, with 10 bases matching TRBD1. This CDR3 is built from 15 residues. J lost 2 bases, V lost 5 bases, and 2 bases had no gene match. Germline values: CDR1 SGHND, CDR2 FRSKSL. CDR3 residues: CASSRQGANTGQLYF. CDR3 DNA (partial): TGTGCCAGCAGTCGACAGGGGGCGAACACCGGGCAGCTCTAC. Full variable domain (remainder filled in from reference TRBV15 and TRBJ2-2): DAGVTQTPRHEVAEKGQTIILKCEPVSGHNDLFWYRQTKIQGLELLSYFRSKSLMEDGGAFKDRFKAEMLNSSFSTLKIQPTEPKDSAVYLCASSRQGANTGQLYFGEGSKLTVL.

About this clone itself: Genes and germline come from the mouse. The missing CDR3 end, 1 residue past where the read stops, is filled in from the germline J gene. V is TRBV13-3 and J is TRBJ2-5, with 12 positions matching TRBD2. In germline, CDR1 is NNHDY, CDR2 SYVADS. The V gene end was trimmed by 5 bases and the J gene end by 0 bases; junction bases not matched to a gene: 4. CDR3 length equals 16 residues. CDR3 residues: CASSPGLGGNQDTQYF. The CDR3 DNA, read in part, is TGTGCCAGCAGCCCCGGACTGGGGGGGAACCAAGACACCCAGTAC.

Turning to this clone: Here the gene names and germline are mouse. The missing CDR3 end, 1 residue past where the read stops, is filled in from the germline J gene. The chain couples TRBV23 to TRBJ2-3; the tabulated D call, TRBD2, remains unverified against the DNA. The V gene's germline CDR1 is KGHTA and CDR2 FQNQQP. This CDR3 has 14 residues. The CDR3: CSSRNWGGAETLYF. Partial CDR3 DNA: TGCTCCAGCAGGAACTGGGGGGGCGCAGAAACGCTGTAT. The full variable domain, in which reference TRBV23 and TRBJ2-3 provide the parts outside the CDR3, is DAAVTQKPRYLIKMKGQEAEMKCIPEKGHTAVFWYQQKQSKELKFLIYFQNQQPLDQIDMVKERFSAVCPSSSLCSLGIRTCEAEDSALYLCSSRNWGGAETLYFGSGTRLTVL.

A note on this clone: The gene names here belong to mouse. The read stops 1 residue short of the end of the CDR3; the missing end is completed from the germline J gene. V usage is TRBV23 and J usage is TRBJ2-4; TRBD1 is the table's D call and was not checked against the DNA. The length of the CDR3 is 14 residues. Germline V gene sequence: CDR1 KGHTA, CDR2 FQNQQP. The covered CDR3 bases are TGCTCCAGCAGTCAATCCCGGGACACCCCCACCTTGTAC. Encoded protein: CSSSQSRDTPTLY. The CDR3 reads in full as CSSSQSRDTPTLYF.

With respect to this clone: Germline and genes: mouse. The read gets to within 1 residue of the CDR3 end, and the germline J gene fills in the rest. The chain recombines TRBV12-1 with TRBJ2-2; 9 bases map to TRBD2. The CDR3 spans 14 residues. The ends lost 3 bases at V and 3 bases at J; junction bases unmatched: 1. Germline loops: CDR1 SGHSN, CDR2 HYEKVE. Here the CDR3 reads CASSTGGHTGQLYF. Partial CDR3 DNA: TGTGCCAGCTCTACTGGGGGGCACACCGGGCAGCTCTAC.

As concerns this clone: Mouse germline and gene names are used. The read finishes 1 residue shy of the CDR3 end, and the germline J gene is used to complete it. The V call is TRBV26, the J call TRBJ1-1; D is perhaps TRBD1 (5 bases). Germline V gene sequence: CDR1 KGHPV, CDR2 FQNQEV (reference sequence). V lost 5 bases and J 4 bases, leaving 11 bases between the germline ends. CDR3 length: 13 amino acids. The CDR3 bases that were read are TGTGCCAGCAGTGGAGGGGCTGGCACAGAAGTCTTC. This codes for CASSGGAGTEVF. The CDR3 in full is CASSGGAGTEVFF.

By share, this clone ranks as medium-sized. The gene names here belong to mouse. From the germline J gene comes the end of the CDR3, since the read stops 1 residue before it. The chain carries TRBV13-2 and TRBJ1-2; 8 positions match TRBD1. The germline V gene has CDR1 NNHNN and CDR2 SYGAGS (reference sequence). The junction had 3 bases not matched to a gene; V was cut back by 0 bases and J by 2 bases. The CDR3 is 15 amino acids. CDR3 DNA (partial): TGTGCCAGCGGTGATGCCTACAGGGGGAACTCCGACTACACC. Protein: CASGDAYRGNSDYT. The whole CDR3 protein is CASGDAYRGNSDYTF.

Points on this clone: Any gene name here is a mouse gene name. With the read ending 1 residue before the CDR3 end, the germline J gene is used to fill in that end. The V and J genes are TRBV12-1 and TRBJ2-2; 9 positions agree with TRBD1. Germline CDR1 is SGHSN and CDR2 is HYEKVE. Trimming at V came to 4 bases and at J to 3 bases, leaving 2 bases not matched to a gene. The CDR3 contains 14 residues. The CDR3 sequence is CASSWTGDTGQLYF. The covered CDR3 bases are TGTGCCAGCTCCTGGACAGGGGACACCGGGCAGCTCTAC.

This clone turned up a few times. These gene names are mouse names. The observed sequence ends 1 residue before the CDR3 terminus, with the missing tail filled in from the germline J gene. This rearrangement joins TRBV23 to TRBJ1-4. This CDR3 comprises 11 residues. CDR1 KGHTA and CDR2 FQNQQP come from the germline V gene. The covered CDR3 bases are TGCTCCAGCAGTCACAACGAAAGATTATTT. Residues: CSSSHNERLF. The complete CDR3 sequence is CSSSHNERLFF.

About this clone itself: Genes here carry mouse names. Read coverage stops 1 residue before the CDR3 terminus; the germline J gene supplies the remainder. The chain recombines TRBV16 with TRBJ2-5, with a weak D call TRBD1 (6 bases). Trimming took off 2 bases at V and 2 bases at J, with 8 bases between the two ends. Per germline, CDR1 SGHSA and CDR2 FRNQAP. The CDR3 loop spans 14 amino acids. CDR3 sequence: CASSLQGSQDTQYF. The CDR3 DNA, read in part, is TGTGCAAGCAGCTTACAGGGGAGCCAAGACACCCAGTAC.

Remarks on this clone: Mouse gene names apply. From the germline J gene comes the end of the CDR3, since the read stops 1 residue before it. The rearrangement uses TRBV3 and TRBJ2-4, with TRBD2 identical over 8 bases. Unmatched junction bases numbered 5, after V lost 0 bases and J lost 6 bases. Germline V gene data show CDR1 as SNHLY and CDR2 as FYNGKV (reference sequence). This CDR3 region has 15 residues. The CDR3 loop is CASSLAWGEGNTLYF. The CDR3 DNA, read in part, is TGTGCCAGCAGCTTAGCCTGGGGGGAGGGGAACACCTTGTAC.

In this sample, this clone turned up a few times. Mouse gene names and germline throughout. Incomplete CDR3 DNA: TGTGCCAGCAGTCCCGTGGGTCTCTATGCTGAGCAGTTC. Its translation: CASSPVGLYAEQF. The full CDR3 reads CASSPVGLYAEQFF. The chain employs TRBV26 and TRBJ2-1; no clear D gene. The read finishes 1 residue shy of the CDR3 end, and the germline J gene is used to complete it. The germline gives CDR1 KGHPV, CDR2 FQNQEV (reference sequence). The V and J ends lost 4 bases and 3 bases respectively, with 10 bases between them. The CDR3 has 14 amino acids.

As concerns this clone: Germline and genes here are mouse. The read ends 1 residue shy of where the CDR3 ends; the end is completed using the germline J gene. The chain uses TRBV26 and TRBJ1-1; D remains unclear. This CDR3 contains 10 residues. V lost 2 bases to trimming and J lost 5 bases, with 0 bases between them. Per germline, CDR1 KGHPV and CDR2 FQNQEV (reference sequence). The chain's CDR3 is CASSLTEVFF. The sequenced CDR3 bases are TGTGCCAGCAGTCTGACAGAAGTCTTC.